This T cell receptor beta chain was captured in a study of PD-1 blockade in classical Hodgkin lymphoma. Study overall: The study gave patients nivolumab 3 mg/kg intravenously every 2 weeks.

Relapse after autologous stem cell transplantation occurred in every patient, and brentuximab vedotin exposure varied. Researchers used magnetic negative selection to pull out pure CD4+ T cells from thawed PBMCs. Germline CDR1 LNHDA, CDR2 SQIVND (reference sequence). Trimming stripped 2 bases from V and 5 bases from J, with 13 bases between. CDR3 length equals 14 residues. About this clone itself: Its antigen is as yet unknown.

Data came from immunoSEQ multiplex PCR; TCRdb stores just in-frame clones and leaves some out. The sample has roughly 2,000 clones, roughly 89% seen once. Findings and caveats of the study: Patients excluded were those beginning nivolumab under 1 year after ASCT. Baseline diversity resembling that of newly diagnosed patients was seen in complete responders. A significant rise in TCR diversity by C4D1 was seen for CD4+ but not CD8+ cells.

The sequence was obtained from a human donor with classical Hodgkin lymphoma. The chain couples TRBV19 to TRBJ2-7; D is possibly TRBD1 (6 bases). Sample: CD4+ T cells from blood, taken at baseline. CDR3 loop: CASSIQGTRNEQYF. The DNA for the CDR3 is TGTGCCAGTAGTATACAGGGGACCAGGAACGAGCAGTACTTC.